The 19 T cell receptor beta chains in this list originate from one sample, sequenced in a study of blood T cell repertoires in COVID-19. Measured with immunoSEQ multiplex PCR; TCRdb has only the in-frame clones, and not every one. The data contain about 120,000 clones, about 86% of them seen just once; the ten biggest clones take up 2% to 2.5%. Material: peripheral blood. Source of these receptors: a woman aged 45-65 years with acute or convalescent COVID-19.

In DNA form, the CDR3 reads TGTGCCAGCAGTGAGGAGGCGAACACTGAAGCTTTCTTT. Its translation is CASSEEANTEAFF. The rearrangement uses TRBV2 and TRBJ1-1; D is unresolved. Germline V gene data show CDR1 as SNHLY and CDR2 as FYNNEI. The CDR3 spans 13 residues. The V gene lost 3 bases and the J gene lost 1 base, with 6 bases spanning the gap.

This chain joins TRBV19 and TRBJ1-1; 8 bases align to TRBD1. After removal of 4 bases from V and 0 bases from J, the junction contained 10 bases not matched to a gene. Germline V lookup: CDR1 LNHDA, CDR2 SQIVND (reference sequence). The CDR3 runs to 17 residues. The CDR3 region is CASSSDRGRLMNTEAFF. CDR3 in DNA: TGTGCCAGTAGTAGTGACAGGGGCCGCCTTATGAACACTGAAGCTTTCTTT.

The chain recombines TRBV18 with TRBJ1-4, with 8 bases fitting TRBD1. Unmatched junction bases numbered 8, after V lost 4 bases and J lost 7 bases. The CDR3 sequence is 15 residues long. In germline, CDR1 is KGHSH, CDR2 LQKENI. CDR3 loop: CASSLGQVWGEKLFF. CDR3 nucleotide sequence: TGTGCCAGCTCACTGGGACAGGTCTGGGGTGAAAAACTGTTTTTT.

This sequence joins TRBV7-2 and TRBJ1-2; D not certain. Per the germline V gene, CDR1 is SGHTA and CDR2 is FQGNSA. V shed 2 bases and J shed 4 bases, with 8 bases lying between them. CDR3 size: 13 residues. CDR3 protein: CASSLPPVYGYTF. CDR3 bases: TGTGCCAGCAGCTTACCCCCCGTCTATGGCTACACCTTC. Full variable domain (remainder filled in from reference TRBV7-2 and TRBJ1-2): GAGVSQSPSNKVTEKGKDVELRCDPISGHTALYWYRQSLGQGLEFLIYFQGNSAPDKSGLPSDRFSAERTGGSVSTLTIQRTQQEDSAVYLCASSLPPVYGYTFGSGTRLTVV.

The rearrangement links TRBV2 to TRBJ2-1; D might be TRBD2 (6 bases). V was cut by 7 bases and J by 10 bases, with 14 bases left in between. CDR1 SNHLY and CDR2 FYNNEI come from the germline V gene. This CDR3 contains 12 residues. CDR3 region: CASTRGAGEQFF. CDR3 nucleotide sequence: TGTGCCAGCACTCGTGGGGCGGGAGAGCAGTTCTTC.

The chain uses TRBV7-9 and TRBJ2-5; 7 nucleotides agree with TRBD2. The CDR3 loop spans 15 amino acids. The germline gives CDR1 SEHNR, CDR2 FQNEAQ (reference sequence). With 1 base clipped from V and 1 base from J, the junction kept 3 bases outside the gene matches. The DNA for the CDR3 is TGTGCCAGCAGCTTAGTGGCTAGCGGCCAAGAGACCCAGTACTTC. Protein sequence: CASSLVASGQETQYF.

This chain links TRBV5-8 with TRBJ1-2, with TRBD1 identical over 8 bases. The CDR3 is 15 amino acids. The germline V gene has CDR1 SGHTS and CDR2 YDEGEE. The junction had 9 bases not matched to a gene; V was cut back by 0 bases and J by 8 bases. The CDR3 DNA sequence: TGTGCCAGCAGCTTGGCGGCAGGGGGCGGTTACGGCTACACCTTC. This gives the protein CASSLAAGGGYGYTF. The variable domain in full, completed from reference TRBV5-8 and TRBJ1-2, reads EAGVTQSPTHLIKTRGQQATLRCSPISGHTSVYWYQQALGLGLQFLLWYDEGEERNRGNFPPRFSGRQFPNYSSELNVNALELEDSALYLCASSLAAGGGYGYTFGSGTRLTVV.

The V call is TRBV15, the J call TRBJ2-1, with D possibly TRBD2 on 6 matching bases. Trimming pared 0 bases from V and 5 bases from J, leaving 11 bases between. The CDR3 is 15 amino acids. From germline, CDR1 is LNHNV and CDR2 YYDKDF (reference sequence). DNA for the CDR3: TGTGCCACCAGCAGAGACCTGGGGACTGACAATGAGCAGTTCTTC. Protein sequence: CATSRDLGTDNEQFF.

The chain joins TRBV11-3 to TRBJ2-5; D is possibly TRBD2 (5 bases). The CDR3 is made up of 15 amino acids. Germline loops: CDR1 SGHNT, CDR2 YENEEA. Between the trimmed V and J ends, which lost 5 bases and 4 bases, there was a span of 17 bases. The CDR3 region is CASSPDFRGLETQYF. The CDR3, as DNA: TGTGCCAGCAGCCCCGACTTTCGGGGATTAGAGACCCAGTACTTC.

The gene calls are TRBV5-1 and TRBJ2-1, with D perhaps matching TRBD2 (5 bases). V shed 7 bases and J shed 4 bases, with 15 bases lying between them. The length of the CDR3 is 14 residues. Germline values: CDR1 SGHRS, CDR2 YFSETQ. DNA for the CDR3: TGCGCCAGCTCTGAGGCTAGCCCGTACAATGAGCAGTTCTTC. Its translation: CASSEASPYNEQFF.

This clone was found once. The chain is built from TRBV18 and TRBJ1-3; D gene unclear. The CDR3 runs to 17 residues. From germline, CDR1 is KGHSH and CDR2 LQKENI. Trimming removed 3 bases at V and 4 bases at J, with 19 bases between. CDR3 sequence reads: CASSPNDVTGSGNTIYF. In DNA, the CDR3 is TGTGCCAGCTCACCCAACGACGTGACGGGTTCCGGAAACACCATATATTTT. Full variable domain (outside the CDR3, taken from reference TRBV18 and TRBJ1-3): NAGVMQNPRHLVRRRGQEARLRCSPMKGHSHVYWYRQLPEEGLKFMVYLQKENIIDESGMPKERFSAEFPKEGPSILRIQQVVRGDSAAYFCASSPNDVTGSGNTIYFGEGSWLTVV.

This clone has a single count. V is TRBV19 and J is TRBJ1-1; D ambiguous. V lost 5 bases and J lost 6, with 7 bases in between. This CDR3 contains 11 residues. Per germline, CDR1 LNHDA and CDR2 SQIVND (reference sequence). CDR3 region: CASSFGPEAFF. CDR3 bases: TGTGCCAGTAGTTTTGGCCCTGAAGCTTTCTTT.

CDR3 nucleotide sequence: TGTGCCAGCAGTAGAATAACCGGGACAGGGATTGGCACAGATACGCAGTATTTT. Its protein product is CASSRITGTGIGTDTQYF. This chain joins TRBV27 and TRBJ2-3; 9 positions agree with TRBD1. The germline V gene encodes CDR1 MNHEY and CDR2 SMNVEV (reference sequence). V dropped 5 bases and J dropped 1; count of bases not matched to a gene: 13. This CDR3 has 18 amino acids.

V and J are TRBV6-5 and TRBJ1-1; 7 nucleotides match TRBD1. J gave up 0 bases and V 6 bases, and 4 bases lay outside the gene matches. Germline assignment: CDR1 MNHEY and CDR2 SVGAGI. The CDR3 sequence is 14 residues long. The CDR3 reads CASRWDSMNTEAFF. The CDR3 region has the DNA TGTGCCAGCAGATGGGACAGCATGAACACTGAAGCTTTCTTT.

This clone was counted between two and nine times. The chain has TRBV30 and TRBJ2-3, with 12 bases matching TRBD2. CDR1 is GTSNPN, CDR2 SVGIG, per germline (reference sequence). The trim removed 1 base at V and 6 bases at J, leaving 11 bases unmatched. The length of the CDR3 is 17 residues. The DNA of the CDR3 is TGTGCCTGGAGTGCAAGATTACTAGCGGGAGGCGGGGATACGCAGTATTTT. Translated, it gives CAWSARLLAGGGDTQYF. Filled out from reference TRBV30 and TRBJ2-3, the complete variable domain reads SQTIHQWPATLVQPVGSPLSLECTVEGTSNPNLYWYRQAAGRGLQLLFYSVGIGQISSEVPQNLSASRPQDRQFILSSKKLLLSDSGFYLCAWSARLLAGGGDTQYFGPGTRLTVL.

V and J are TRBV27 and TRBJ2-1; weak D call: TRBD2 (6 bases). The germline gives CDR1 MNHEY, CDR2 SMNVEV (reference sequence). The length of the CDR3 is 14 residues. With 3 bases removed from V and 7 bases from J, the gap between germline ends came to 13 bases. CDR3 nucleotides: TGTGCCAGCAGTTTTTTACTAGCAGTAAATGAGCAGTTCTTC. It translates to CASSFLLAVNEQFF.

V gene TRBV11-3 combines with J gene TRBJ1-2; D gene unclear. This CDR3 has 15 residues. Per the germline V gene, CDR1 is SGHNT and CDR2 is YENEEA. V gave up 1 base and J gave up 0 bases, with 9 bases separating them. The CDR3 DNA reads as TGTGCCAGCAGCTTAGGCAGCGAAGCTAACTATGGCTACACCTTC. Its translation: CASSLGSEANYGYTF.

This clone was seen a single time. V gene TRBV15 combines with J gene TRBJ1-1; 7 nucleotides agree with TRBD1. The CDR3 length is 15 residues. The germline V gene encodes CDR1 LNHNV and CDR2 YYDKDF (reference sequence). V lost 5 bases and J lost 5; bases outside the gene matches: 11. For the CDR3, the DNA is TGTGCCACCAGCTTCACAGGGGTTCTACTTACTGAAGCTTTCTTT. It yields the protein CATSFTGVLLTEAFF.

The chain combines TRBV18 with TRBJ2-7; weak D call: TRBD1 (6 bases). The CDR3 extends over 15 amino acids. CDR1 and CDR2 from the germline V gene are KGHSH and LQKENI. V shed 3 bases and J shed 2 bases, with 14 bases lying between them. The CDR3 DNA is TGTGCCAGCTCACCCATAGTGGACAGTACCTACGAGCAGTACTTC. It codes for CASSPIVDSTYEQYF.